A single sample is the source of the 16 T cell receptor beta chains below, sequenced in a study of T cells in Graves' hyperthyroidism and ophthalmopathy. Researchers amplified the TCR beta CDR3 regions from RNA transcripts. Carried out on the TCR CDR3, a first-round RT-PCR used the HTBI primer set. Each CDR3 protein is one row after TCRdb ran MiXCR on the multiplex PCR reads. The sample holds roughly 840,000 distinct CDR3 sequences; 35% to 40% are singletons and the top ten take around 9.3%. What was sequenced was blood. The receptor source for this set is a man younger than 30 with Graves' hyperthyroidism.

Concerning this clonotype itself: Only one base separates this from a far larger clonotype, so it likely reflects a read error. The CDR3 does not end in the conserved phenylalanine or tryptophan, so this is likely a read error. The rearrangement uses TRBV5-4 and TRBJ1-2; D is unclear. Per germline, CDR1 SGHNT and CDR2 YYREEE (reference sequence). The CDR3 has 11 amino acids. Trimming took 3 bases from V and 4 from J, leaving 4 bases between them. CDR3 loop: CASSSSYGYTL. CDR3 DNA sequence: TGTGCCAGCAGCTCGTCCTATGGCTACACCCTC.

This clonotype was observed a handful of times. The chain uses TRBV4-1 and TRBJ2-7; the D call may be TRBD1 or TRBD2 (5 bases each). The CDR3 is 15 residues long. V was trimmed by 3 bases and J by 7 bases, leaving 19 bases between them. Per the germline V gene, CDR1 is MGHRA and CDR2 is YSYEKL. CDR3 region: CASSHVPDGWGEQYF. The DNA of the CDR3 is TGCGCCAGCAGCCACGTACCGGACGGCTGGGGGGAGCAGTACTTC.

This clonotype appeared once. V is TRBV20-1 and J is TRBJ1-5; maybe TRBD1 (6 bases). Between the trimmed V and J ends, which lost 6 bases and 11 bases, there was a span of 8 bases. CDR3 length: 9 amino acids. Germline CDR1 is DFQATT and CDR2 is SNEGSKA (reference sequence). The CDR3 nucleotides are TGCAGTGCAGGGGGGACCCAGCATTTT. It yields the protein CSAGGTQHF.

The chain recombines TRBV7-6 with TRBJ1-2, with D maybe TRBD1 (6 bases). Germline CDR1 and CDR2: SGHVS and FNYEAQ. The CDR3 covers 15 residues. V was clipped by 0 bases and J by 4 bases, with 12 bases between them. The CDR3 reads CASSLAGRGFYGYTF. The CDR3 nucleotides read TGTGCCAGCAGCTTAGCAGGCAGGGGTTTCTATGGCTACACCTTC. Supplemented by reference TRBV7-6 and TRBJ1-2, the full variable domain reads GAGVSQSPRYKVTKRGQDVALRCDPISGHVSLYWYRQALGQGPEFLTYFNYEAQQDKSGLPNDRFSAERPEGSISTLTIQRTEQRDSAMYRCASSLAGRGFYGYTFGSGTRLTVV.

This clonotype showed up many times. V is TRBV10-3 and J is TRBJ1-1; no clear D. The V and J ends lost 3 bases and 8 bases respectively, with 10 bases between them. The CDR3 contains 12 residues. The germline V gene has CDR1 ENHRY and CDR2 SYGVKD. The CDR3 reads CAISDSSDEAFF. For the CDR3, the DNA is TGTGCCATCAGTGATTCATCGGACGAAGCTTTCTTT.

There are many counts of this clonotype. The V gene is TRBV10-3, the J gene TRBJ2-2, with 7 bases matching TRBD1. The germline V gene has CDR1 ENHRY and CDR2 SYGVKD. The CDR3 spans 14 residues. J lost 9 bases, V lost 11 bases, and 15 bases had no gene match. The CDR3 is CAVTPGQTVRELFF. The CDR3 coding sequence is TGTGCCGTCACACCGGGACAGACTGTGAGGGAGCTGTTTTTT.

The CDR3: CSGSDAAYEQYF. The CDR3 bases are TGCAGCGGCTCGGACGCAGCCTACGAGCAGTACTTC. The rearrangement joins TRBV29-1 to TRBJ2-7; D is undetermined. V was cut by 7 bases and J by 2 bases, with 12 bases left in between. Per germline, CDR1 SQVTM and CDR2 ANQGSEA. CDR3 length: 12 residues.

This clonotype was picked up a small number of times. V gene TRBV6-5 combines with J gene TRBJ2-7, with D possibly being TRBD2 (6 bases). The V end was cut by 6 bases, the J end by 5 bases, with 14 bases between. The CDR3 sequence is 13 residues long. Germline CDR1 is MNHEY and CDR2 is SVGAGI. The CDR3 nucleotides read TGTGCCAGCAGCCTCGGGACTTTCAACGAGCAGTACTTC. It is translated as CASSLGTFNEQYF.

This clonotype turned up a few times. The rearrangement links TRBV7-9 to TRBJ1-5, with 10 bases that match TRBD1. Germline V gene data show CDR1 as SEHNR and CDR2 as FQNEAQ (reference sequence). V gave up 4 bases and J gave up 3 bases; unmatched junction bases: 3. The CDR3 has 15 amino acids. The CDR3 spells CASSSGQGFNQPQHF. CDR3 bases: TGTGCCAGCAGCTCGGGACAGGGGTTCAATCAGCCCCAGCATTTT. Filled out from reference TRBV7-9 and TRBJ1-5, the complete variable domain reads DTGVSQNPRHKITKRGQNVTFRCDPISEHNRLYWYRQTLGQGPEFLTYFQNEAQLEKSRLLSDRFSAERPKGSFSTLEIQRTEQGDSAMYLCASSSGQGFNQPQHFGDGTRLSIL.

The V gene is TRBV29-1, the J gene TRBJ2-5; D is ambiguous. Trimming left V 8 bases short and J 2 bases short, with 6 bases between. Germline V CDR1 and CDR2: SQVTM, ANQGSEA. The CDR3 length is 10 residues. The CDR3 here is CSLMQETQYF. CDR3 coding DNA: TGCAGCCTGATGCAAGAGACCCAGTACTTC.

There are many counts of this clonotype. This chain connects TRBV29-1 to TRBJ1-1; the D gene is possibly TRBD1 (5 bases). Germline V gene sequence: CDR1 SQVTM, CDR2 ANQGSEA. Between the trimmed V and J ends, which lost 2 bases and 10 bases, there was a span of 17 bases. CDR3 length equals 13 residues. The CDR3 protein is CSVERRGREGAFF. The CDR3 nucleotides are TGCAGCGTTGAAAGGCGCGGCAGGGAGGGAGCTTTCTTT.

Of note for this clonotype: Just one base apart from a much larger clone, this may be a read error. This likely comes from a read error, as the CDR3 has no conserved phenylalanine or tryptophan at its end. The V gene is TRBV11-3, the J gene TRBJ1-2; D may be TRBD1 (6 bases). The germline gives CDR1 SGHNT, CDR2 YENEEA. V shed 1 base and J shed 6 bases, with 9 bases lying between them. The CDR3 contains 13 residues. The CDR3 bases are TGTGCCAGCAGCTTAGTGGCAGGGGATGGCTACACCCTC. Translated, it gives CASSLVAGDGYTL.

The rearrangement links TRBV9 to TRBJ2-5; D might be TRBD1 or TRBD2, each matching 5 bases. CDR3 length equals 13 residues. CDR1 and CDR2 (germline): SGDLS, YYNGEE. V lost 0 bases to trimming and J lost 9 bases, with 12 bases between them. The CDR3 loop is CASSVDPGQPQYF. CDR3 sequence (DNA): TGTGCCAGCAGCGTAGACCCGGGGCAGCCCCAGTACTTC.

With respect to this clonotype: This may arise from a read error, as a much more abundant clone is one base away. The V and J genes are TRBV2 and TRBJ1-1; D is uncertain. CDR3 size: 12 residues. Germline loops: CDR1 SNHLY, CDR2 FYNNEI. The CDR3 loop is CVSAGPYTEAFF. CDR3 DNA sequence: TGTGTCAGCGCCGGTCCGTACACTGAAGCTTTCTTT.

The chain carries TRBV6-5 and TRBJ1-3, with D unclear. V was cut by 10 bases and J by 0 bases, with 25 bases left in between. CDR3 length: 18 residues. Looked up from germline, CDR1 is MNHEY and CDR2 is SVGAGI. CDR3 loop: CATNGDPEGFFSGNTIYF. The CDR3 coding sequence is TGTGCCACCAATGGTGACCCCGAAGGGTTCTTCTCTGGAAACACCATATATTTT.

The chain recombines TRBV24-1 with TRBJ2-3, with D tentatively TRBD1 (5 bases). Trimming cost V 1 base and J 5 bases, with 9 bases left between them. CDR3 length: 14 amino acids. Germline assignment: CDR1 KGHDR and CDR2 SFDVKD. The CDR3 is CATSDLRGVDTQYF. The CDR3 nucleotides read TGTGCCACCAGTGATTTAAGGGGCGTAGATACGCAGTATTTT.